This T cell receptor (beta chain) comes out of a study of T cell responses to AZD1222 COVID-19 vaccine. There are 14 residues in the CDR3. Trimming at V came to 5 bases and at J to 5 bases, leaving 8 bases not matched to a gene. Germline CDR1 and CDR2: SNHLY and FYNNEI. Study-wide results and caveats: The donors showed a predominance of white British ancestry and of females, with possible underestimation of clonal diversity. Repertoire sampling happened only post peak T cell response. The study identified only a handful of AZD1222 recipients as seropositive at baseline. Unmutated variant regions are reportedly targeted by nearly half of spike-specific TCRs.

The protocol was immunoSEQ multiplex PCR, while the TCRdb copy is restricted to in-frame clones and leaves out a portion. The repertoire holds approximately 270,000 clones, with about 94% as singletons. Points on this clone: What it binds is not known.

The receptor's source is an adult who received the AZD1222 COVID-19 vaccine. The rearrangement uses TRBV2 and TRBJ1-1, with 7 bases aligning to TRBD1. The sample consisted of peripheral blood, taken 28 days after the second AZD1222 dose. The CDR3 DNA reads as TGTGCCAGCAGTCCTACAGGGGTAGGGACTGAAGCTTTCTTT. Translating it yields CASSPTGVGTEAFF.